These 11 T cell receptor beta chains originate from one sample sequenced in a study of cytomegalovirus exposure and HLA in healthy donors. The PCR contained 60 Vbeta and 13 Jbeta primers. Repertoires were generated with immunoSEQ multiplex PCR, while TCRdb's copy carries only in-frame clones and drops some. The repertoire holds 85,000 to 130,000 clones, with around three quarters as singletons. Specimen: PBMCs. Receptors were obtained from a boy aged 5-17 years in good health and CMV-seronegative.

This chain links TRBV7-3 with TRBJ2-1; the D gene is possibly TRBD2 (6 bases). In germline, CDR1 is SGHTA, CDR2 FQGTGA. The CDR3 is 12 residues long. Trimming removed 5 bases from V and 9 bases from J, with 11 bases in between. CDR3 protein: CASSRLGGEQFF. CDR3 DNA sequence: TGTGCCAGCAGCCGCCTGGGGGGTGAGCAGTTCTTC.

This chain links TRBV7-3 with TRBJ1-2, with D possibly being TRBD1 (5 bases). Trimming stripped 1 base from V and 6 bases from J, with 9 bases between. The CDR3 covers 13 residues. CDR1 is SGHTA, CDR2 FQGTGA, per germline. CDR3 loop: CASSLNGGDGYTF. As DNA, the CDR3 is TGTGCCAGCAGCTTAAACGGAGGGGATGGCTACACCTTC. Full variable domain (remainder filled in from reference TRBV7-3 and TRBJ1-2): GAGVSQTPSNKVTEKGKYVELRCDPISGHTALYWYRQSLGQGPEFLIYFQGTGAADDSGLPNDRFFAVRPEGSVSTLKIQRTERGDSAVYLCASSLNGGDGYTFGSGTRLTVV.

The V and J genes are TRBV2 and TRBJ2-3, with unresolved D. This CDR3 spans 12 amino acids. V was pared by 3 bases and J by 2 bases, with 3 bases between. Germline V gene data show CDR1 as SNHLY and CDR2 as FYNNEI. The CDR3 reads CASSDYTDTQYF. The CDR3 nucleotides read TGTGCCAGCAGTGACTACACAGATACGCAGTATTTT. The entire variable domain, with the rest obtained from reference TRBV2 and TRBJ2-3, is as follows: EPEVTQTPSHQVTQMGQEVILRCVPISNHLYFYWYRQILGQKVEFLVSFYNNEISEKSEIFDDQFSVERPDGSNFTLKIRSTKLEDSAMYFCASSDYTDTQYFGPGTRLTVL.

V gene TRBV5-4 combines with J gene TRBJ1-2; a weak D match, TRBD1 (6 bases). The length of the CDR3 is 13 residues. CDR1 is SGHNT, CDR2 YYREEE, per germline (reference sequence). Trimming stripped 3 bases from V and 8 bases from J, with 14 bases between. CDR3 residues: CASSSGGGDGYTF. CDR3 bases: TGTGCCAGCAGCTCGGGAGGGGGGGACGGCTACACCTTC. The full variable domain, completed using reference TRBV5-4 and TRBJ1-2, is ETGVTQSPTHLIKTRGQQVTLRCSSQSGHNTVSWYQQALGQGPQFIFQYYREEENGRGNFPPRFSGLQFPNYSSELNVNALELDDSALYLCASSSGGGDGYTFGSGTRLTVV.

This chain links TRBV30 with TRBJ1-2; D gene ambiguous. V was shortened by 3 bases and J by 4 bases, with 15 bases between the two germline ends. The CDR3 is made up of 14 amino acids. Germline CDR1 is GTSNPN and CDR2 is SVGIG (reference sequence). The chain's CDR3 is CAWRKKERSYGYTF. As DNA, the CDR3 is TGTGCCTGGAGGAAAAAAGAGAGGAGCTATGGCTACACCTTC.

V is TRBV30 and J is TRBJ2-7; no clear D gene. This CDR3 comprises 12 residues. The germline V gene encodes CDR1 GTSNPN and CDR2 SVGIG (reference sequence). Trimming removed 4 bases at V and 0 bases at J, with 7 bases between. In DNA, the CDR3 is TGTGCCTGGACAGGAAACTCCTACGAGCAGTACTTC. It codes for CAWTGNSYEQYF.

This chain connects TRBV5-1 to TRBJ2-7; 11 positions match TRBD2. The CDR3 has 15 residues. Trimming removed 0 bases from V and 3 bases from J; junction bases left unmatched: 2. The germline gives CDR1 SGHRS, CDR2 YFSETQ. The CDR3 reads CASSLELAGVYEQYF. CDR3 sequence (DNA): TGCGCCAGCAGCTTGGAACTAGCGGGAGTCTACGAGCAGTACTTC.

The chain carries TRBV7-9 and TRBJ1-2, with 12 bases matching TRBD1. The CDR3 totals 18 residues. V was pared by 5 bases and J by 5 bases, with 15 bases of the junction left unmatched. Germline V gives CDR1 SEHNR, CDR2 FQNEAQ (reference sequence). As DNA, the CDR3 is TGTGCCAGCAGCCGTTCGGGGGGACAGGGGGCAGGAGAATATGGCTACACCTTC. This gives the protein CASSRSGGQGAGEYGYTF.

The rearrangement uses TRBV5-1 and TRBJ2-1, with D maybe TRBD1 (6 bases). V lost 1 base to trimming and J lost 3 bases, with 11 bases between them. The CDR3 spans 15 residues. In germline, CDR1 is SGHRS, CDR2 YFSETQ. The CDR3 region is CASSLIPGDYNEQFF. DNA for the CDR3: TGCGCCAGCAGCTTGATCCCAGGGGACTACAATGAGCAGTTCTTC. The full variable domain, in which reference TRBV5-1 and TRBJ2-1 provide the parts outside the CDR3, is KAGVTQTPRYLIKTRGQQVTLSCSPISGHRSVSWYQQTPGQGLQFLFEYFSETQRNKGNFPGRFSGRQFSNSRSEMNVSTLELGDSALYLCASSLIPGDYNEQFFGPGTRLTVL.

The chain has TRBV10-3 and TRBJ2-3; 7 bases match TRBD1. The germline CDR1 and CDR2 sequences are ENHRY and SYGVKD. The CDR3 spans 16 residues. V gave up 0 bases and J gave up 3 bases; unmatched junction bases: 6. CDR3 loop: CAISESTGTATDTQYF. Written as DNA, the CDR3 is TGTGCCATCAGTGAGTCAACCGGGACAGCGACAGATACGCAGTATTTT.

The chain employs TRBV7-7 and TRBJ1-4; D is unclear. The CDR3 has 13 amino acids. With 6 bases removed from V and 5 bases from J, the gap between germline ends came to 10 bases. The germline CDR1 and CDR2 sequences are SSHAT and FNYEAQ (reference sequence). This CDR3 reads CASSRRVNEKLFF. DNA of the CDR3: TGTGCCAGCAGTCGTAGAGTGAATGAAAAACTGTTTTTT. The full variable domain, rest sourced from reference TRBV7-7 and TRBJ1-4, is GAGVSQSPRYKVTKRGQDVTLRCDPISSHATLYWYQQALGQGPEFLTYFNYEAQPDKSGLPSDRFSAERPEGSISTLTIQRTEQRDSAMYRCASSRRVNEKLFFGSGTQLSVL.